One sample yielded the 21 T cell receptor beta chains listed below, sequenced in a study of cytomegalovirus exposure and HLA in healthy donors. 60 Vbeta and 13 Jbeta primers were used in PCR. The repertoire was sequenced with immunoSEQ multiplex PCR; TCRdb's copy has only in-frame clones and lacks some. The sample includes tens of thousands of clones, over 70% of them seen just once. Sequencing input: PBMCs. These receptor sequences come from a man between 18 and 29 years old in good health and CMV-seronegative.

The chain has TRBV30 and TRBJ1-5; 9 positions agree with TRBD1. The CDR3 sequence is 14 residues long. V lost 5 bases and J lost 5; bases outside the gene matches: 7. CDR1 and CDR2 from the germline V gene are GTSNPN and SVGIG (reference sequence). The CDR3 reads CAWGPGQGDQPQHF. CDR3 coding DNA: TGTGCCTGGGGTCCGGGACAGGGCGATCAGCCCCAGCATTTT.

The chain couples TRBV30 to TRBJ2-6; D unresolved. The V gene's germline CDR1 is GTSNPN and CDR2 SVGIG (reference sequence). V lost 2 bases to trimming and J lost 2 bases, with 7 bases between them. This CDR3 has 14 amino acids. Here the CDR3 reads CAWSHTPGANVLTF. The CDR3 DNA reads as TGTGCCTGGAGTCACACGCCTGGGGCCAACGTCCTGACTTTC.

In its sample, this clone was seen a few times. The chain's CDR3 is CASSLNPAGVPSEQYF. In DNA, the CDR3 is TGTGCCAGCAGCTTAAACCCAGCGGGAGTTCCCTCGGAGCAGTACTTC. V gene TRBV7-2 combines with J gene TRBJ2-5; 8 bases map to TRBD2. V was clipped by 2 bases and J by 11 bases; unmatched bases: 16. CDR3 length: 16 residues. The germline V gene has CDR1 SGHTA and CDR2 FQGNSA.

The V call is TRBV28, the J call TRBJ1-1, with 8 bases aligning to TRBD1. Per the germline V gene, CDR1 is MDHEN and CDR2 is SYDVKM. This CDR3 spans 14 amino acids. Losses at the gene ends were 6 bases for V and 4 bases for J; bases not matched to a gene: 7. DNA for the CDR3: TGTGCCAGCAGGGACCGGACAGGGTTCACTGAAGCTTTCTTT. Translated: CASRDRTGFTEAFF.

The CDR3 DNA sequence: TGTGCCAGCAGCTCCCCAGGACTAGCGGGAAGAGAGACCCAGTACTTC. Translating gives CASSSPGLAGRETQYF. J is TRBJ2-5 and V is TRBV7-9; 12 nucleotides line up with TRBD2. J was trimmed by 4 bases and V by 4 bases; bases with no gene match: 7. This CDR3 comprises 16 residues. CDR1 SEHNR and CDR2 FQNEAQ come from the germline V gene (reference sequence).

The genes are TRBV6-5 and TRBJ2-5; D perhaps matches TRBD1 (5 bases). V was shortened by 7 bases and J by 7 bases, with 16 bases between the two germline ends. Germline values: CDR1 MNHEY, CDR2 SVGAGI. This CDR3 comprises 13 residues. CDR3 DNA: TGTGCCAGCAAAGGGGTCGGTCCTGCGACCCAGTACTTC. The encoded protein is CASKGVGPATQYF.

This clone was recorded only once. This chain joins TRBV7-8 and TRBJ1-4, with D possibly TRBD1 on 6 matching bases. The CDR3 runs to 15 residues. V lost 3 bases and J lost 8, with 16 bases in between. CDR1 and CDR2 from the germline V gene are SGHVS and FQNEAQ. CDR3 loop: CASSFISGQNEKLFF. The CDR3 nucleotides read TGTGCCAGCAGCTTCATTTCCGGACAGAACGAAAAACTGTTTTTT.

V usage is TRBV2 and J usage is TRBJ2-3; 7 bases agree with TRBD1. The CDR3 spans 15 residues. V shed 6 bases, J shed 0 bases, and the junction held 6 bases outside the gene matches. Germline-derived CDR1 and CDR2 are SNHLY and FYNNEI. The CDR3 region is CASRKGARSTDTQYF. In nucleotides, the CDR3 is TGTGCCAGCAGAAAGGGGGCGCGTAGCACAGATACGCAGTATTTT.

This chain joins TRBV7-2 and TRBJ2-7; 11 bases map to TRBD2. This CDR3 is 16 amino acids long. V dropped 3 bases and J dropped 2; count of bases not matched to a gene: 6. Germline CDR1 SGHTA, CDR2 FQGNSA. The CDR3 DNA is TGTGCCAGCAGCTTTTTTATAGCGGGAGGGCCCTACGAGCAGTACTTC. Translation gives CASSFFIAGGPYEQYF.

This chain connects TRBV9 to TRBJ2-1, with D possibly being TRBD2 (5 bases). CDR1 is SGDLS and CDR2 is YYNGEE in the germline V gene. The V and J ends lost 3 bases and 5 bases respectively, with 12 bases between them. CDR3 length: 14 amino acids. CDR3 sequence: CASSATDGNNEQFF. The DNA of the CDR3 is TGTGCCAGCAGCGCGACTGACGGGAACAATGAGCAGTTCTTC.

The gene calls are TRBV5-1 and TRBJ1-2; 8 nucleotides match TRBD1. Trimming took 0 bases from V and 8 from J; bases not matched to a gene: 6. This CDR3 has 14 amino acids. Germline V gives CDR1 SGHRS, CDR2 YFSETQ. The CDR3 sequence: CASSLVQGAPGYTF. The CDR3 DNA is TGCGCCAGCAGCTTGGTTCAGGGGGCGCCCGGCTACACCTTC. Complete variable domain (other parts from reference TRBV5-1 and TRBJ1-2): KAGVTQTPRYLIKTRGQQVTLSCSPISGHRSVSWYQQTPGQGLQFLFEYFSETQRNKGNFPGRFSGRQFSNSRSEMNVSTLELGDSALYLCASSLVQGAPGYTFGSGTRLTVV.

The CDR3 DNA follows: TGTGCCAGCAGCCAAGATCTAGCGGGAGGTTTCACAGATACGCAGTATTTT. Protein sequence: CASSQDLAGGFTDTQYF. The chain carries TRBV4-2 and TRBJ2-3; 11 bases match TRBD2. Unmatched junction bases numbered 4, after V lost 0 bases and J lost 2 bases. This CDR3 has 17 amino acids. From germline, CDR1 is LGHNA and CDR2 YNFKEQ.

J is TRBJ2-7 and V is TRBV14; D is unresolved. Germline V gene sequence: CDR1 SGHDN, CDR2 FVKESK. The CDR3 is made up of 15 amino acids. The V and J ends lost 0 bases and 3 bases respectively, with 12 bases between them. Written as DNA, the CDR3 is TGTGCCAGCAGCCAAGATGGAGAGGCCAACTACGAGCAGTACTTC. This sequence encodes CASSQDGEANYEQYF.

The rearrangement uses TRBV7-6 and TRBJ2-5; D may be TRBD1 (6 bases). The length of the CDR3 is 13 residues. V shed 2 bases and J shed 3 bases, with 7 bases lying between them. Germline lookup yields CDR1 SGHVS and CDR2 FNYEAQ. CDR3 nucleotides: TGTGCCAGCAGCTTACCAGGGGAAGAGACCCAGTACTTC. Translating it yields CASSLPGEETQYF.

This clone was detected only once. The chain couples TRBV19 to TRBJ2-3; D unclear. The CDR3 consists of 13 residues. Trimming cost V 9 bases and J 3 bases, with 13 bases left between them. Germline V lookup: CDR1 LNHDA, CDR2 SQIVND (reference sequence). In DNA form, the CDR3 reads TGTGCCAGCACATCAGAGAGGACAGATACGCAGTATTTT. Translated: CASTSERTDTQYF.

V is TRBV6-1 and J is TRBJ1-2; D is unresolved. The CDR3 sequence is 14 residues long. Germline V gives CDR1 MNHNS, CDR2 SASEGT. V lost 3 bases and J lost 3, with 11 bases in between. The CDR3 nucleotides are TGTGCCAGCAGTGAGACCTACGGGGACTATGGCTACACCTTC. Protein: CASSETYGDYGYTF.

This rearrangement joins TRBV27 to TRBJ1-1; possible D gene TRBD1, 5 bases. The germline V gene encodes CDR1 MNHEY and CDR2 SMNVEV (reference sequence). CDR3 length: 13 residues. Trimming took off 6 bases at V and 1 base at J, with 9 bases between the two ends. In nucleotides, the CDR3 is TGTGCCAGCAGCCGTACAGGGAACACTGAAGCTTTCTTT. As protein: CASSRTGNTEAFF.

The DNA of the CDR3 is TGTGCCTGGAGTGCCGGTCCGGGGGAGCAGTACTTC. Translation: CAWSAGPGEQYF. This chain links TRBV30 with TRBJ2-7, with TRBD2 as a possible D gene (5 bases). This CDR3 spans 12 amino acids. Per germline, CDR1 GTSNPN and CDR2 SVGIG (reference sequence). Trimming took 1 base from V and 7 from J, leaving 11 bases between them. Together with reference TRBV30 and TRBJ2-7, the CDR3 gives the full variable domain: SQTIHQWPATLVQPVGSPLSLECTVEGTSNPNLYWYRQAAGRGLQLLFYSVGIGQISSEVPQNLSASRPQDRQFILSSKKLLLSDSGFYLCAWSAGPGEQYFGPGTRLTVT.

This clone has just a few counts. The chain joins TRBV5-4 to TRBJ2-7; TRBD1 aligns across 9 bases. The germline V gene encodes CDR1 SGHNT and CDR2 YYREEE (reference sequence). CDR3 length: 15 residues. J gave up 6 bases and V 4 bases, and 11 bases lay outside the gene matches. CDR3 amino acids: CASSRWTGEEGEQYF. The CDR3 bases are TGTGCCAGCAGCCGTTGGACAGGGGAAGAGGGCGAGCAGTACTTC.

The chain uses TRBV4-1 and TRBJ1-5; possibly TRBD1 for D (6 bases). CDR3 length: 14 amino acids. Germline CDR1 reads MGHRA; CDR2 reads YSYEKL. The germline V and J ends were trimmed by 5 bases and 4 bases, with 12 bases remaining between them. CDR3 sequence reads: CASSVRGINQPQHF. In nucleotides, the CDR3 is TGCGCCAGCAGCGTAAGGGGGATTAATCAGCCCCAGCATTTT.

The J gene is TRBJ2-7, the V gene TRBV7-9; 8 positions agree with TRBD1. The CDR3 has 14 amino acids. Trimming took 5 bases from V and 6 from J; bases not matched to a gene: 9. Germline values: CDR1 SEHNR, CDR2 FQNEAQ (reference sequence). CDR3 bases: TGTGCCAGCAGCCGAGGACAGGGCGGATTCGAGCAGTACTTC. It yields the protein CASSRGQGGFEQYF.